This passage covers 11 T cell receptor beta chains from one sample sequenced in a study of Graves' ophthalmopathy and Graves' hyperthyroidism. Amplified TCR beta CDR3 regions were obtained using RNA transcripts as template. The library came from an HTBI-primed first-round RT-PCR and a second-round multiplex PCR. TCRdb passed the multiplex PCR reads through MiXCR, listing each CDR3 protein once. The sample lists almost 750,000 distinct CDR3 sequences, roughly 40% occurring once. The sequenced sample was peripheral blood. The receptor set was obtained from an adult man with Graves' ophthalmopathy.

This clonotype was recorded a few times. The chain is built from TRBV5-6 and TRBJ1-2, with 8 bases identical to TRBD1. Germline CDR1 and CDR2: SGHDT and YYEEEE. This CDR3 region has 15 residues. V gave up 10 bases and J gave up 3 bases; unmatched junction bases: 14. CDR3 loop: CAWSVVGQGHYGYTF. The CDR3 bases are TGTGCCTGGAGTGTGGTCGGACAGGGTCACTATGGCTACACCTTC.

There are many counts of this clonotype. As DNA, the CDR3 is TGTGCCAGCAGCTCAACAGGGTCCCAAGAGACCCAGTACTTC. Amino acids: CASSSTGSQETQYF. This chain uses TRBV7-9 with TRBJ2-5, with D perhaps TRBD1 (6 bases). The CDR3 length is 14 residues. The V end was cut by 4 bases, the J end by 1 base, with 10 bases between. The germline gives CDR1 SEHNR, CDR2 FQNEAQ (reference sequence).

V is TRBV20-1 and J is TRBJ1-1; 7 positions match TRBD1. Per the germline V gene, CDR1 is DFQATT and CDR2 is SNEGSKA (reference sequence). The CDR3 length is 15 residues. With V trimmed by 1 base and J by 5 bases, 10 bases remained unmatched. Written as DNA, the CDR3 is TGCAGTGCTAGAGGACCCAGGGGGAGCATGACTGAAGCTTTCTTT. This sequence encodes CSARGPRGSMTEAFF.

CDR3 region: CASSFPQGAPSGANVLTF. For the CDR3, the DNA is TGTGCCAGCAGCTTCCCACAGGGGGCACCCTCTGGGGCCAACGTCCTGACTTTC. The chain has TRBV7-9 and TRBJ2-6; 9 nucleotides agree with TRBD1. V lost 3 bases and J lost 0; bases outside the gene matches: 6. CDR1 SEHNR and CDR2 FQNEAQ come from the germline V gene (reference sequence). This CDR3 region has 18 residues.

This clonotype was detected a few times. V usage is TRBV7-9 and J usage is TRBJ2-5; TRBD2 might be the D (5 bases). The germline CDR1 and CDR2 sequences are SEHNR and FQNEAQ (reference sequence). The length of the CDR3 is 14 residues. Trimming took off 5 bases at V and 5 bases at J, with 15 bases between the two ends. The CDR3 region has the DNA TGTGCCAGCAGCCCGGACGGCGGGCAGGAGACCCAGTACTTC. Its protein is CASSPDGGQETQYF.

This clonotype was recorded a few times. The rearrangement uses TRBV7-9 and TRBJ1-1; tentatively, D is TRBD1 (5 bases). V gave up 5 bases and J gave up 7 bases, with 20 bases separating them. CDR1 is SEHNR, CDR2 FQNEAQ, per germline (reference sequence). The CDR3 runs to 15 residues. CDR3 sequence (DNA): TGTGCCAGCAGCCAAGAACTGGGACTTATGCTTGAAGCTTTCTTT. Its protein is CASSQELGLMLEAFF.

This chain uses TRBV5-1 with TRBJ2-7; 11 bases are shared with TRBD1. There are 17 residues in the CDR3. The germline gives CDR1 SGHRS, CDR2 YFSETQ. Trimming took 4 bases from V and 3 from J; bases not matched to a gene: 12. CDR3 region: CASSRDWGQGGGYEQYF. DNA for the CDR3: TGCGCCAGCAGCCGGGACTGGGGACAGGGGGGTGGCTACGAGCAGTACTTC. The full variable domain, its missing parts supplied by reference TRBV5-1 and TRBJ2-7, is KAGVTQTPRYLIKTRGQQVTLSCSPISGHRSVSWYQQTPGQGLQFLFEYFSETQRNKGNFPGRFSGRQFSNSRSEMNVSTLELGDSALYLCASSRDWGQGGGYEQYFGPGTRLTVT.

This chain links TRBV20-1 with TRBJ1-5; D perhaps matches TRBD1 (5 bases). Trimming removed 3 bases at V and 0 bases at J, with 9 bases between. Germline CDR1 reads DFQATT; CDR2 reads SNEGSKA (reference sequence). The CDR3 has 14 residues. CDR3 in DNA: TGCAGTGCTAGGACAGACTATAGCAATCAGCCCCAGCATTTT. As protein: CSARTDYSNQPQHF.

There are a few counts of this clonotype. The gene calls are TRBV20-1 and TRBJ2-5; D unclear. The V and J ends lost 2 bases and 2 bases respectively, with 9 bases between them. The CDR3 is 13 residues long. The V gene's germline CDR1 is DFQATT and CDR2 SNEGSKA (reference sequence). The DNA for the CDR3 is TGCAGTGCTAGATCGGTCCAGCAAGAGACCCAGTACTTC. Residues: CSARSVQQETQYF.

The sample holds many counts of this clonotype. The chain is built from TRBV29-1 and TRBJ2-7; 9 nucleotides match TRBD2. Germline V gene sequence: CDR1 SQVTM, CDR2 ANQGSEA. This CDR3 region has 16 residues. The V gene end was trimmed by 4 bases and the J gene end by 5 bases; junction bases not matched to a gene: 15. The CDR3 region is CSVVASGRPNVHEQYF. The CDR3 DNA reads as TGCAGCGTTGTGGCCAGCGGGAGGCCCAATGTACACGAGCAGTACTTC.

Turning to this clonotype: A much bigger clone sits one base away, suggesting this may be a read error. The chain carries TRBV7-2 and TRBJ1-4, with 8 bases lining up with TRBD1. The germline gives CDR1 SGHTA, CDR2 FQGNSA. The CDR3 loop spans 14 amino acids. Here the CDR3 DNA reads TGTGCCAGCAGCCTCGGACAGGGCCGAGAAAGACTGTTTTTT. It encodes CASSLGQGRERLFF.